This T cell receptor (beta chain) came from a study of identical twins. CDR3 length equals 12 residues. The V gene lost 7 bases and the J gene lost 13 bases, with 17 bases spanning the gap. Germline CDR1 is SNHLY and CDR2 is FYNNEI. As for this clonotype: Antigen unknown.

Healthy Caucasians provided all donations. Study conclusions and caveats: Out-of-frame alpha sequences shared by twins were enriched for low generation probability. Findings came from cross-sectional statistics, without long-term follow-up of donors.

Unique molecular identifiers were present on cDNA, and template switching added a universal primer site. TCRdb re-called the 5' RACE reads with MiXCR, one entry per CDR3 protein. The data hold some 1,600,000 distinct CDR3 sequences, with 32% observed a single time. The material sequenced was cord blood. The clonotype was recovered from a newborn girl in good health. The chain has TRBV2 and TRBJ2-1; D may be TRBD2 (6 bases). The chain's CDR3 is CASTGREETQFF. As DNA, the CDR3 is TGTGCCAGCACAGGGCGGGAAGAGACCCAGTTCTTC.